This is a list of T cell receptor beta chains from one sample in a study of Ad26.COV2.S vaccination and SARS-CoV-2 variants. TCRdb's copy holds only in-frame clones and misses some; the assay was immunoSEQ multiplex PCR. The data contain around 310,000 clones, around 90% of them singletons. The sample consisted of peripheral blood, taken in a trial of Ad26.COV2.S vaccine versus placebo. These receptors originate from a person between 18 and 60 years old who received the Ad26.COV2.S COVID-19 vaccine or a placebo. Both conserved end residues are part of each CDR3. D genes are given only for firm matches. The size field is filled for only some rows; it gives once, few, many or a size class.

j_call clone_size d_call v_call cdr3_aa cdr3_nt
TRBJ2-2 NA NA TRBV7-2 CASSLVSGATGELFF TGTGCCAGCAGCTTAGTGTCGGGGGCCACCGGGGAGCTGTTTTTT
TRBJ1-4 NA TRBD1 TRBV5-1 CASSLGGQTFSTNEKLFF TGCGCCAGCAGCTTGGGGGGACAGACGTTTTCCACTAATGAAAAACTGTTTTTT
TRBJ1-2 NA NA TRBV19 CASSDGFVYGYTF TGTGCCAGTAGTGATGGGTTCGTCTATGGCTACACCTTC
TRBJ1-2 NA NA TRBV10-3 CAISSQTTGLYGYTF TGTGCCATCAGCAGTCAAACAACAGGGCTATATGGCTACACCTTC
TRBJ1-5 NA NA TRBV7-9 CASSRGQPNQPQHF TGTGCCAGCAGCCGCGGACAGCCCAATCAGCCCCAGCATTTT
TRBJ1-1 NA NA TRBV6-2/TRBV6-3 CASSAVGGTLAPGAFF TGTGCCAGCAGTGCCGTCGGGGGGACGCTGGCACCTGGGGCTTTCTTT
TRBJ1-1 NA NA TRBV6-1 CASSDFPGGIDTEAFF TGTGCCAGCAGTGATTTCCCGGGCGGCATAGACACTGAAGCTTTCTTT
TRBJ1-1 NA NA TRBV29-1 CSYRTSPGPEAFF TGCAGCTATCGAACCTCCCCGGGACCCGAAGCTTTCTTT
TRBJ1-4 NA TRBD1 TRBV9 CASSEDRGQTYEKLFF TGTGCCAGCAGTGAGGACAGGGGCCAAACCTATGAAAAACTGTTTTTT
TRBJ2-7 NA TRBD1 TRBV27 CASSGQGSSYEQYF TGTGCCAGCAGCGGACAGGGAAGCTCCTACGAGCAGTACTTC
TRBJ1-5 NA NA TRBV7-2 CASSRTYLDRPQHF TGTGCCAGCAGCCGTACCTATCTCGATAGGCCCCAGCATTTT
TRBJ1-1 once NA TRBV29-1 CTTKEDTSTEAFF TGCACCACTAAGGAGGACACCTCAACTGAAGCTTTCTTT
TRBJ1-1 NA NA TRBV18 CASSPQGETEAFF TGTGCCAGCTCGCCACAGGGAGAGACTGAAGCTTTCTTT
TRBJ2-2 few NA TRBV3-1/TRBV3-2 CASSRDGVVGELFF TGTGCCAGCAGCCGAGACGGGGTAGTAGGGGAGCTGTTTTTT
TRBJ2-1 NA NA TRBV7-3 CASSLSKAGNEQFF TGTGCCAGCAGCCTGTCCAAGGCTGGGAATGAGCAGTTCTTC
TRBJ1-6 NA NA TRBV19 CASSIAKGRTYNSPLHF TGTGCCAGTAGTATAGCAAAGGGGAGGACCTATAATTCACCCCTCCACTTT
TRBJ1-3 NA NA TRBV4-3 CASSQAPSSGNTIYF TGCGCCAGCAGCCAAGCACCAAGCTCTGGAAACACCATATATTTT
TRBJ2-2 NA NA TRBV18 CASSPLTGELFF TGTGCCAGCTCACCATTGACCGGGGAGCTGTTTTTT
TRBJ2-5 NA NA TRBV2 CASSSGAISISLQETQYF TGTGCCAGCTCTTCAGGAGCCATATCGATTAGTCTCCAAGAGACCCAGTACTTC
TRBJ1-4 NA NA TRBV9 CASSWTATTNEKLFF TGTGCCAGCAGCTGGACAGCCACAACTAATGAAAAACTGTTTTTT
TRBJ1-4 NA NA TRBV3-1/TRBV3-2 CASSQVTGTTIEEKLFF TGTGCCAGCAGCCAAGTTACCGGGACGACCATCGAGGAAAAACTGTTTTTT
TRBJ2-1 NA NA TRBV7-3 CASSLIPYAGGDNEQFF TGTGCCAGCAGCTTAATTCCTTACGCCGGAGGAGACAATGAGCAGTTCTTC
TRBJ1-3 NA TRBD1 TRBV5-6 CASSLPSRGLYGNTIYF TGTGCCAGCAGCTTGCCGAGCAGGGGGCTTTATGGAAACACCATATATTTT
TRBJ1-5 NA NA TRBV19 CASDWGAVGQPQHF TGTGCCAGTGATTGGGGCGCGGTTGGTCAGCCCCAGCATTTT
TRBJ2-6 NA NA TRBV24-1 CATSDSSGANVLTF TGTGCCACCAGTGATAGCTCTGGGGCCAACGTCCTGACTTTC
TRBJ1-4 NA TRBD1 TRBV3-1/TRBV3-2 CASSQWTGDEKLFF TGTGCCAGCAGCCAATGGACAGGGGATGAAAAACTGTTTTTT
TRBJ2-1 NA NA TRBV9 CASTKTQGGGGDNEQFF TGTGCCAGCACCAAAACTCAAGGAGGGGGAGGGGACAATGAGCAGTTCTTC
TRBJ1-1 NA NA TRBV5-5 CASSSAGSMNTEAFF TGTGCCAGCAGCTCAGCCGGGTCTATGAACACTGAAGCTTTCTTT
TRBJ2-2 NA TRBD2 TRBV7-2 CASSRGLAGGRGGELFF TGTGCCAGCAGCCGGGGACTAGCGGGGGGTAGGGGCGGGGAGCTGTTTTTT
TRBJ2-7 NA NA TRBV2 CASSTGTGEQYF TGTGCCAGCAGTACAGGGACGGGCGAGCAGTACTTC
TRBJ2-1 NA NA TRBV6-4 CASSEGLGEQFF TGTGCCAGCAGTGAGGGTCTCGGTGAGCAGTTCTTC
TRBJ2-2 NA NA TRBV5-1 CASSSSRTGELFF TGCGCCAGCAGCTCGTCGAGGACCGGGGAGCTGTTTTTT
TRBJ1-1 NA NA TRBV19 CASSIDPLRLTGTEAFF TGTGCCAGTAGTATAGATCCCCTAAGGCTCACTGGCACTGAAGCTTTCTTT
TRBJ2-1 NA NA TRBV27 CASSRLDHNEQFF TGTGCCAGCAGTCGACTTGATCACAATGAGCAGTTCTTC
TRBJ1-1 NA NA TRBV4-3 CASSQDVLEEAFF TGCGCCAGCAGCCAAGATGTCCTGGAAGAAGCTTTCTTT
TRBJ2-1 NA TRBD1 TRBV6-5 CAGQGQVNEQFF TGTGCCGGACAAGGACAGGTTAATGAGCAGTTCTTC
TRBJ2-1 NA NA TRBV4-1 CASSHRAPGSYEQFF TGCGCCAGCAGCCATAGAGCCCCGGGGAGCTATGAGCAGTTCTTC
TRBJ2-1 NA NA TRBV9 CVSSGLDTRPGIDNEQFF TGTGTCAGCAGCGGCTTAGACACACGGCCCGGGATAGACAATGAGCAGTTCTTC
TRBJ2-1 NA NA TRBV12-3/TRBV12-4 CASRRKGNEQFF TGTGCCAGCCGACGGAAGGGGAATGAGCAGTTCTTC
TRBJ1-3 NA TRBD1 TRBV18 CASSLGQAGNTIYF TGTGCCAGCTCACTCGGACAGGCTGGAAACACCATATATTTT
TRBJ2-3 NA TRBD1 TRBV18 CASSPSSGGGTDTQYF TGTGCCAGCTCACCTTCGTCAGGGGGCGGCACAGATACGCAGTATTTT
TRBJ1-1 NA TRBD1 TRBV27 CASRPWTGNTEAFF TGTGCCAGCAGGCCCTGGACAGGGAACACTGAAGCTTTCTTT
TRBJ2-7 once NA TRBV6-2/TRBV6-3 CASSPWEGANYEQYF TGTGCCAGCAGCCCGTGGGAGGGGGCCAACTACGAGCAGTACTTC
TRBJ1-5 NA NA TRBV19 CASSIDLRGVPNQPQHF TGTGCCAGTAGTATAGATTTGAGGGGGGTCCCCAATCAGCCCCAGCATTTT
TRBJ2-1 NA TRBD1 TRBV5-4 CASSLEGGTGVYNEQFF TGTGCCAGCAGCTTGGAAGGCGGGACAGGGGTTTACAATGAGCAGTTCTTC
TRBJ2-1 NA NA TRBV3-1/TRBV3-2 CASSPGLSYNEQFF TGTGCCAGCAGCCCGGGACTCTCCTACAATGAGCAGTTCTTC
TRBJ2-5 NA TRBD1 TRBV28 CASSFTGAQETQYF TGTGCCAGCAGTTTTACAGGGGCCCAAGAGACCCAGTACTTC
TRBJ2-5 NA TRBD1 TRBV7-9 CASSFYGQGSETQYF TGTGCCAGCAGCTTTTACGGACAGGGTTCGGAGACCCAGTACTTC
TRBJ2-5 NA NA TRBV5-4 CASSIGGASEETQYF TGTGCCAGCAGTATAGGGGGAGCTTCGGAAGAGACCCAGTACTTC
TRBJ1-6 NA NA TRBV6-2/TRBV6-3 CASSYVGANLNSPLHF TGTGCCAGCAGTTACGTGGGGGCGAATCTCAATTCACCCCTCCACTTT
TRBJ2-1 once NA TRBV30 CAWRGLSYQEQGSSYNEQFF TGTGCCTGGAGAGGCCTCTCATACCAGGAGCAGGGAAGCTCCTACAATGAGCAGTTCTTC
TRBJ2-5 NA NA TRBV9 CASSPARGGQETQYF TGTGCCAGCAGCCCCGCCCGGGGCGGCCAAGAGACCCAGTACTTC
TRBJ1-2 NA NA TRBV6-6 CASTYDSSNYGYTF TGTGCCAGCACCTACGACAGTAGTAACTATGGCTACACCTTC
TRBJ2-3 NA NA TRBV7-2 CASSLARVGTDTQYF TGTGCCAGCAGCTTAGCTAGGGTGGGGACAGATACGCAGTATTTT
TRBJ1-2 NA NA TRBV12-3/TRBV12-4 CASSSPGGYTF TGTGCCAGCAGTTCCCCCGGAGGCTACACCTTC